The clone carrying this T cell receptor (beta chain) was seen ten or more times. Documented time point: patch test 2, 6 weeks after DPC sensitization. Treatment indicated: therapeutic diphenylcyclopropenone sensitization with weekly scalp DPC. Every donor had alopecia and was 18 to 70 years old; all were suitable for DPC. Blood, whole and unfractionated, served as the source for total RNA extraction. TCRdb re-called the RACE reads through MiXCR, storing one row per CDR3 protein. The top ten clones hold just over 2% of a sample with roughly 96,000 distinct CDR3 sequences, about 9.6% of them seen once. These data originate in a study of human T cells and chemical hapten exposure. This CDR3 is built from 15 residues. With 4 bases removed from V and 0 bases from J, the gap between germline ends came to 15 bases. CDR1 is SQVTM and CDR2 is ANQGSEA in the germline V gene.

The sequence was collected from a woman aged 40 to 50 with alopecia areata. Some clones in this sample may be carry-over from other donors' samples. Source: whole blood, taken in connection with sensitization to the hapten diphenylcyclopropenone (DPC). V and J are TRBV29-1 and TRBJ1-1; D not resolved. CDR3 amino acids: CSVVPFSVMNTEAFF. Here the CDR3 DNA reads TGCAGCGTTGTGCCCTTTTCAGTCATGAACACTGAAGCTTTCTTT.